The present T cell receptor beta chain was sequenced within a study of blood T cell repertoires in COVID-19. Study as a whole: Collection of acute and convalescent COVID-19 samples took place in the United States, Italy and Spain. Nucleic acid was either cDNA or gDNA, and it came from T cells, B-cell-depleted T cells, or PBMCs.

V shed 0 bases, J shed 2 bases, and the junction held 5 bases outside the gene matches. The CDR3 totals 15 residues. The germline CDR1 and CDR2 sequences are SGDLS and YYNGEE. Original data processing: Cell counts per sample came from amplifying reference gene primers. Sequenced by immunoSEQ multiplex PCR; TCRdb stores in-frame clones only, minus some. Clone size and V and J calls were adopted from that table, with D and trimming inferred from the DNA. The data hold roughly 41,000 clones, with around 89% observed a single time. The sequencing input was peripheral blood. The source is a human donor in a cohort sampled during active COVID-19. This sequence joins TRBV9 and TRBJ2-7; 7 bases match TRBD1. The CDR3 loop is CASSVGTGTAYEQYF. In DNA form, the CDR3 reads TGTGCCAGCAGCGTAGGTACCGGGACAGCCTACGAGCAGTACTTC.